The 20 T cell receptor beta chains given below trace back to one sample, sequenced in a study of T cells in Graves' hyperthyroidism and ophthalmopathy. TCR beta CDR3 regions were amplified from RNA. Using the HTBI primer set, a first-round RT-PCR was run on the TCR CDR3. A single record per CDR3 protein comes from TCRdb applying MiXCR to the multiplex PCR reads. The top ten clones hold approximately 54% of a sample with around 500,000 distinct CDR3 sequences, approximately 23% of them seen once. The specimen sequenced was blood. The receptors were sampled from a woman between 70 and 85 years old with Graves' ophthalmopathy.

This clonotype was counted many times. The chain has TRBV2 and TRBJ1-2; a possible D gene is TRBD1 (6 bases). The CDR3 has 14 residues. V was clipped by 6 bases and J by 3 bases, with 14 bases between them. Germline V lookup: CDR1 SNHLY, CDR2 FYNNEI. In DNA, the CDR3 is TGTGCCAGCAGACCGGACGGGGGGCACTATGGCTACACCTTC. Amino acids: CASRPDGGHYGYTF.

This chain uses TRBV3-1 with TRBJ2-3, with 8 bases matching TRBD2. V gave up 1 base and J gave up 5 bases; unmatched junction bases: 14. The length of the CDR3 is 18 residues. In germline, CDR1 is LGHDT, CDR2 YNNKEL (reference sequence). The CDR3 is CASSQVLSSGTGIDTQYF. The DNA of the CDR3 is TGTGCCAGCAGCCAAGTACTGAGTAGCGGGACTGGTATAGATACGCAGTATTTT.

Of note for this clonotype: Being one base from a much bigger clone, this may be a read error. The chain links TRBV12-3 or TRBV12-4 to TRBJ2-7; the match to TRBD1 covers 10 bases. The CDR3 has 14 residues. The DNA of the CDR3 is TGTGGCAGCACTCTCCGGGACAGGGGCCACGAGCAGTACTTC. This codes for CGSTLRDRGHEQYF.

This clonotype has only a few counts. V usage is TRBV6-2 or TRBV6-3 and J usage is TRBJ2-7; D is tentatively TRBD1 or TRBD2 (6 bases each). This CDR3 region has 17 residues. Germline V gives CDR1 MNHEY, CDR2 SVGEGT. V shed 7 bases and J shed 2 bases, with 24 bases lying between them. Here the CDR3 reads CASNPGTTGGRTYEQYF. CDR3 sequence (DNA): TGTGCCAGCAATCCGGGTACAACTGGGGGGCGCACCTACGAGCAGTACTTC.

The chain carries TRBV6-1 and TRBJ2-7, with no clear D. Trimming removed 8 bases at V and 6 bases at J, with 17 bases between. In germline, CDR1 is MNHNS, CDR2 SASEGT. This CDR3 contains 13 residues. This CDR3 reads CASSPPLGREQYF. DNA of the CDR3: TGTGCCAGCTCACCACCTCTCGGGCGCGAGCAGTACTTC.

The chain combines TRBV20-1 with TRBJ2-1, with D possibly being TRBD1 (5 bases). This CDR3 has 16 amino acids. Between the trimmed V and J ends, which lost 4 bases and 0 bases, there was a span of 16 bases. Germline V lookup: CDR1 DFQATT, CDR2 SNEGSKA (reference sequence). The CDR3 DNA follows: TGCAGTGCTATCGACAGATCTCTTAGCTCCTACAATGAGCAGTTCTTC. Translation: CSAIDRSLSSYNEQFF.

V and J are TRBV10-3 and TRBJ2-1; 13 bases line up with TRBD2. Unmatched junction bases numbered 8, after V lost 3 bases and J lost 12 bases. The germline V gene encodes CDR1 ENHRY and CDR2 SYGVKD. The CDR3 loop spans 15 amino acids. CDR3 DNA sequence: TGTGCCATCAGTGAATGGACTAGCGGGAGAGTTGGGCAGTTCTTC. It yields the protein CAISEWTSGRVGQFF.

This sequence joins TRBV4-3 and TRBJ1-2, with D possibly being TRBD1 (5 bases). The CDR3 sequence is 16 residues long. V dropped 4 bases and J dropped 5 bases, with 20 bases sitting between them. Germline CDR1 is LGHNA and CDR2 is YSLEER. CDR3 sequence: CASSLTGTAERYGYTF. The CDR3 DNA follows: TGCGCCAGCAGCCTCACCGGGACTGCAGAAAGATATGGCTACACCTTC.

Only a few counts were recorded for this clonotype. CDR3 in amino acids: CASSLDQEGMSGYTF. The CDR3 DNA reads TGTGCCAGCAGCTTAGATCAAGAGGGAATGAGCGGCTACACCTTC. The chain employs TRBV11-2 and TRBJ1-2; unclear D gene. The CDR3 is made up of 15 amino acids. Germline V gene data show CDR1 as SGHAT and CDR2 as FQNNGV. V lost 0 bases to trimming and J lost 8 bases, with 16 bases between them.

This chain connects TRBV18 to TRBJ2-2, with D unresolved. V dropped 1 base and J dropped 7 bases, with 7 bases sitting between them. The CDR3 runs 13 residues. Germline V gene sequence: CDR1 KGHSH, CDR2 LQKENI. The CDR3 coding sequence is TGTGCCAGCTCACCACATTCCCTCGGGGAGCTGTTTTTT. It specifies CASSPHSLGELFF.

Comments on this clonotype: Its ends do not fully match the called genes, so a read error is possible. The J gene is TRBJ2-2, the V gene TRBV7-7; TRBD1 might be the D (5 bases). CDR1 and CDR2 from the germline V gene are SSHAT and FNYEAQ (reference sequence). The CDR3 sequence is 14 residues long. CDR3 in DNA: TGTGCTAGCAGCTTAGGGCTCAGGGACGGGGAGCTGTTTTTT. Its translation: CASSLGLRDGELFF. Drawing the rest from reference TRBV7-7 and TRBJ2-2, the complete variable domain is GAGVSQSPRYKVTKRGQDVTLRCDPISSHATLYWYQQALGQGPEFLTYFNYEAQPDKSGLPSDRFSAERPEGSISTLTIQRTEQRDSAMYRCASSLGLRDGELFFGEGSRLTVL.

This clonotype appeared many times. This chain connects TRBV20-1 to TRBJ2-3; 8 bases match TRBD2. This CDR3 is 14 amino acids long. Germline CDR1 reads DFQATT; CDR2 reads SNEGSKA (reference sequence). Trimming took 3 bases from V and 2 from J; bases not matched to a gene: 4. DNA for the CDR3: TGCAGTGCTAGGTTTAGCGGGAACACAGATACGCAGTATTTT. Its translation: CSARFSGNTDTQYF.

This clonotype showed up just a few times. CDR3 sequence: CASSQDSRTSGRPHSEQFF. As DNA, the CDR3 is TGTGCCAGCAGCCAAGACTCTCGGACTAGCGGGAGGCCCCATAGTGAGCAGTTCTTC. The chain couples TRBV3-1 to TRBJ2-1, with 14 positions matching TRBD2. The CDR3 is made up of 19 amino acids. The junction had 13 bases not matched to a gene; V was cut back by 0 bases and J by 9 bases. Per germline, CDR1 LGHDT and CDR2 YNNKEL (reference sequence).

This clonotype was observed a handful of times. The rearrangement links TRBV5-6 to TRBJ2-7; D is possibly TRBD2 (6 bases). Deletions cut 3 bases from V and 1 base from J, with 14 bases between. This CDR3 is 15 amino acids long. Germline V CDR1 and CDR2: SGHDT, YYEEEE. The CDR3 spells CASSSGRGTSYEQYF. CDR3 DNA sequence: TGTGCCAGCAGCTCCGGCCGCGGGACTTCCTACGAGCAGTACTTC. Using reference TRBV5-6 and TRBJ2-7 for the parts outside the CDR3, the full variable domain is DAGVTQSPTHLIKTRGQQVTLRCSPKSGHDTVSWYQQALGQGPQFIFQYYEEEERQRGNFPDRFSGHQFPNYSSELNVNALLLGDSALYLCASSSGRGTSYEQYFGPGTRLTVT.

This clonotype was seen repeatedly, ten times or more. The chain has TRBV12-3 or TRBV12-4 and TRBJ2-2, with a weak D call TRBD2 (6 bases). Trimming took off 6 bases at V and 2 bases at J, with 16 bases between the two ends. There are 16 residues in the CDR3. The CDR3 region is CASRQQAGFNTGELFF. As DNA, the CDR3 is TGTGCCAGCAGGCAACAAGCGGGCTTCAACACCGGGGAGCTGTTTTTT.

This clonotype was picked up a small number of times. The chain uses TRBV6-1 and TRBJ1-1; no definite D call. Germline CDR1 MNHNS, CDR2 SASEGT. Trimming took 7 bases from V and 3 from J, leaving 12 bases between them. This CDR3 spans 13 amino acids. The CDR3 coding sequence is TGTGCCAGCACCAGATTCCGGGACACTGAAGCTTTCTTT. Its protein is CASTRFRDTEAFF.

This clonotype was observed many times. The gene calls are TRBV28 and TRBJ1-2, with 8 bases identical to TRBD1. CDR1 is MDHEN and CDR2 is SYDVKM in the germline V gene. V shed 7 bases, J shed 3 bases, and the junction held 10 bases outside the gene matches. This CDR3 comprises 15 residues. CDR3 amino acids: CASTIRDRLYYGYTF. In nucleotides, the CDR3 is TGTGCCAGCACCATCCGGGACAGGTTGTACTATGGCTACACCTTC.

In its sample, this clonotype was seen a few times. The rearrangement uses TRBV9 and TRBJ1-4; TRBD1 matches 8 bases. With 2 bases clipped from V and 7 bases from J, the junction kept 1 base outside the gene matches. The CDR3 loop spans 13 amino acids. Looked up from germline, CDR1 is SGDLS and CDR2 is YYNGEE. The CDR3 DNA reads as TGTGCCAGCAGCGTGACAGGGGTTGAAAAACTGTTTTTT. Amino acids: CASSVTGVEKLFF. Combining the CDR3 with reference TRBV9 and TRBJ1-4 gives the whole variable domain DSGVTQTPKHLITATGQRVTLRCSPRSGDLSVYWYQQSLDQGLQFLIQYYNGEERAKGNILERFSAQQFPDLHSELNLSSLELGDSALYFCASSVTGVEKLFFGSGTQLSVL.

The chain employs TRBV6-1 and TRBJ1-5; D is unresolved. Trimming removed 8 bases from V and 4 bases from J, with 12 bases in between. The CDR3 spans 13 residues. Germline lookup yields CDR1 MNHNS and CDR2 SASEGT. CDR3: CASGTDQNQPQHF. The CDR3 DNA is TGTGCCAGCGGTACGGACCAGAATCAGCCCCAGCATTTT.

V usage is TRBV7-9 and J usage is TRBJ1-2, with D unresolved. The V end was cut by 1 base, the J end by 2 bases, with 14 bases between. Germline CDR1 is SEHNR and CDR2 is FQNEAQ (reference sequence). This CDR3 comprises 16 residues. The CDR3 region is CASSLDSATLNYGYTF. The DNA for the CDR3 is TGTGCCAGCAGCTTAGACAGCGCTACCTTAAACTATGGCTACACCTTC.